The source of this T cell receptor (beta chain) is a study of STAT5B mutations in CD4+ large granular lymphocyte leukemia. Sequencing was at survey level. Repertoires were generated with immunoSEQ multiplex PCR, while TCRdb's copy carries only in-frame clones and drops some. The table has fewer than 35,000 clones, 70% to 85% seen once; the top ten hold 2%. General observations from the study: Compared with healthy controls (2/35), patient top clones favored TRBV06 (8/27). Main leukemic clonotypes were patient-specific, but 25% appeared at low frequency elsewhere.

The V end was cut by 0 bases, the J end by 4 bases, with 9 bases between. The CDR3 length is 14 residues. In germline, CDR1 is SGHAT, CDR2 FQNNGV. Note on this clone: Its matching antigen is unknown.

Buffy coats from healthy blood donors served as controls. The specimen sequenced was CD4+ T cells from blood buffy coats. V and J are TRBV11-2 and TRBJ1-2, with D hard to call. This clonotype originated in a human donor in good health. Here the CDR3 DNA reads TGTGCCAGCAGCTTAGATCATGCAGTCTATGGCTACACCTTC. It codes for CASSLDHAVYGYTF.